Below, one TCR beta chain is given with its context. This clonotype was observed a few times. Its antigen specificity is not known. Base qualities were left out, and no much larger clone turns up one base away. This sample was sequenced with an Illumina HiSeq 2500. Quantitative 5'-RACE with molecular barcodes was used to prepare TCR beta libraries. The original pipeline was this. To identify disease-linked TCR variants, a new computational method was used, one built on a probabilistic model of VDJ rearrangement. TCRdb's own reprocessing of the public reads used fastp at Q25 and MiXCR and kept productive beta chains. Rows matching on CDR3 protein sequence are summarized as one entry with the most common DNA and genes. These V and J calls are TCRdb output, not the study's own analysis. The sample records some 270,000 distinct CDR3 sequences, about 20% of which are singletons. Of the sample, around 33% is held by the ten largest clones.

This specimen comes from a study of CD8 T cells in ankylosing spondylitis (dated by TCRdb to between 2016 and 2019). At the level of the whole study: The study profiled T cell receptor beta repertoires in healthy donors and ankylosing spondylitis patients to find disease-linked TCR variants. The full study cohort was made up of under 30 ankylosing spondylitis patients and approximately 100 healthy donors. Peripheral blood was sampled, and synovial fluid was also collected from ankylosing spondylitis patients.

Taken from cysteine to phenylalanine, the CDR3 has 14 residues. Only the CDR3 DNA stays, 42 bases, in frame from base 1. Trimming takes 3 bases from V and 2 bases from J, and the germline ends sit 11 bases apart. From a lookup of the germline V gene, CDR1 and CDR2 are ENHRY and SYGVKD. General study outcomes and caveats: In peripheral blood, the disease-linked clones were found at relatively low frequencies and had a CD8+ phenotype. Blood from ankylosing spondylitis patients appeared to be characterized by a TCR beta motif made up of 8 or 9 highly homologous amino acid variants. According to the report, matched synovial fluid samples from ankylosing spondylitis patients were significantly enriched for the disease-linked clones. Some of the motif variants had been reported before in the synovial fluid and blood of reactive arthritis patients, a finding that suggests common disease-initiation mechanisms.

Sequenced input: blood, either unsorted or a sorted T cell fraction (not recorded which). Recombination joined TRBV10-3 with TRBJ2-7; the D region possibly corresponds to TRBD1 (5 bases align). The sequence was obtained from a male donor with ankylosing spondylitis or in good health (not recorded which). DNA sequence: TGTGCCATCAGTGATCGACTGACAGCCTACGAGCAGTACTTC. It translates as CAISDRLTAYEQYF.